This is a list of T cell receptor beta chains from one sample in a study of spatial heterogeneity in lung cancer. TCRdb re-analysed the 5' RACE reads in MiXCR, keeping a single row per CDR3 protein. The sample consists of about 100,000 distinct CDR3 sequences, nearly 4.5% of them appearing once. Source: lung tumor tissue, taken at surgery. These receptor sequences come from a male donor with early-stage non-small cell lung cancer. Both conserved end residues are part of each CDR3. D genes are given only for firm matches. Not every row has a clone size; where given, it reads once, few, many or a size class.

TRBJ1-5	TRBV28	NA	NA	CASSWTHRGQPQHF	TGTGCCAGCAGCTGGACACACCGGGGCCAGCCCCAGCATTTT
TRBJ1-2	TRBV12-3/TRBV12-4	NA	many	CASSLTHNYGYTF	TGTGCCAGCAGTCTGACTCACAACTATGGCTACACCTTC
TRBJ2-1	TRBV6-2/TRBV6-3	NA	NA	CASRNGRAGLYNEQFF	TGTGCCAGCAGGAATGGAAGGGCAGGCCTCTACAATGAGCAGTTCTTC
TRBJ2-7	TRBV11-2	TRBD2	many	CASSLAASGETYEQYF	TGTGCCAGCAGCTTAGCGGCTAGCGGGGAAACCTACGAGCAGTACTTC
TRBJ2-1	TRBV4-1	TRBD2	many	CASSRFTGLATNEQFF	TGCGCCAGCAGCCGCTTCACGGGACTAGCGACAAATGAGCAGTTCTTC
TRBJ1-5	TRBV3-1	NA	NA	CASSQTLDSLQPQHF	TGTGCCAGCAGCCAAACTCTGGACAGCCTTCAGCCCCAGCATTTT
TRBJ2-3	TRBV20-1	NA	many	CSVAGPRSSTDTQYF	TGCAGTGTCGCAGGACCTCGATCTAGCACAGATACGCAGTATTTT
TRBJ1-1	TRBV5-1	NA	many	CASSSARSNTEAFF	TGCGCCAGCAGCTCGGCACGGTCGAACACTGAAGCTTTCTTT
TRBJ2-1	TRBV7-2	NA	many	CASSLGPTQQKYNEQFF	TGTGCCAGCAGCTTAGGACCAACCCAGCAAAAATACAATGAGCAGTTCTTC
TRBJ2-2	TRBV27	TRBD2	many	CASSLIWGLAGNRNTGELFF	TGTGCCAGCAGTTTAATTTGGGGGCTAGCGGGAAATCGGAACACCGGGGAGCTGTTTTTT
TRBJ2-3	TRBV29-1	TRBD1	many	CSVTGQSSTDTQYF	TGCAGCGTCACGGGACAGTCTAGCACAGATACGCAGTATTTT
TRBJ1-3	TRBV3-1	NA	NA	CASSHAGSGNTIYF	TGTGCCAGCAGCCACGCTGGCTCTGGAAACACCATATATTTT
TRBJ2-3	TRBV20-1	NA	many	CSARSSASTDTQYF	TGCAGTGCTAGGTCTAGCGCGAGCACAGATACGCAGTATTTT
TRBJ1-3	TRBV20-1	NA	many	CSARDYRGAGSGNTIYF	TGCAGTGCTAGAGATTATAGGGGAGCCGGCTCTGGAAACACCATATATTTT
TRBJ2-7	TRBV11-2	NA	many	CASSLTAREQYF	TGTGCCAGCAGCTTGACTGCTAGAGAGCAGTACTTC
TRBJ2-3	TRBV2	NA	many	CASRQRSSTDTQYF	TGTGCCAGCAGACAAAGGAGCAGCACAGATACGCAGTATTTT
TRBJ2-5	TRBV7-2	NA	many	CASSLASLGETQYF	TGTGCCAGCAGCTTAGCGTCCCTGGGAGAGACCCAGTACTTC
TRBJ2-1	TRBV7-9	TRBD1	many	CASSTGTGSYNEQFF	TGTGCCAGCAGCACCGGGACAGGGAGCTACAATGAGCAGTTCTTC
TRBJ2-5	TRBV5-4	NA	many	CASRGRGGQETQYF	TGTGCCAGCAGGGGGAGGGGGGGTCAAGAGACCCAGTACTTC
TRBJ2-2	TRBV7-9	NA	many	CASTLVLTGELFF	TGTGCCAGCACCCTTGTCCTCACCGGGGAGCTGTTTTTT
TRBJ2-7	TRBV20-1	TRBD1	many	CSARFSGQGDEQYF	TGCAGTGCGAGGTTTTCGGGACAGGGCGACGAGCAGTACTTC
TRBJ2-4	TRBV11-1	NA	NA	CASSLDPGQGKNIQYF	TGTGCCAGCAGCTTAGACCCAGGCCAGGGAAAAAACATTCAGTACTTC
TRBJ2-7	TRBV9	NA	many	CASSVGHGYEQYF	TGTGCCAGCAGCGTAGGCCACGGGTACGAGCAGTACTTC